This T cell receptor beta chain is from a study of T-cell memory formation after mild COVID-19 (dated by TCRdb to 2020 to 2023). A note on the overall study: Most TCR sequence clusters were specific to one of the two donors. Two young, previously healthy adult volunteers, one female and one male, were included in the cohort. In a couple of donors, T-cell clones that expanded and contracted after mild COVID-19 were tracked by sequencing TCRalpha and TCRbeta repertoires over time.

The reads were generated on an Illumina NovaSeq 6000. TCRalpha and TCRbeta cDNA libraries were constructed by 5'RACE with constant-segment primers, with sample barcodes and unique molecular identifiers being introduced. Trizol reagent was used to extract RNA from every sample. Library amplification was performed in two PCR steps, and a second sample barcode and Illumina TruSeq adapters were introduced in the second step. Sequencing of libraries was performed on an Illumina NovaSeq with 2 x 150 bp paired-end reads. In the paper's pipeline: Reads were demultiplexed and collapsed into UMI-guided consensus sequences with migec v1.2.7. With mixcr v2.1.11, UMI consensuses were aligned to TRA and TRB V and J templates and assembled into clonotypes. Clonotypes were classified as expanded or contracted when called significant by both edgeR and NoisET, with noise models trained on biological replicates. For edgeR calls, the cutoffs were a false discovery rate-adjusted p below 0.01 and a log2 fold-change threshold of 1. As an exploratory analysis of dynamics, PCA with hierarchical clustering was applied to max-normalized trajectories of the 1000 most abundant clonotypes. Separately sequenced CD4+ and CD8+ repertoires were used to assign a CD4 or CD8 phenotype to each responding clone. TCRdb's own reprocessing of the public reads used fastp at Q25 and MiXCR and kept productive beta chains. A single entry per CDR3 protein holds the most common genes and DNA from its merged rows. TCRdb's processing, not the study's, gives the V and J calls here. A total of approximately 490,000 distinct CDR3 sequences appear in this sample, just over 20% of them only once. Around 12% of the sample comes from the top ten.

The CDR1 and CDR2 encoded by the germline V gene are MNHEY and SVGAGI. V is reduced by 4 bases and J by 2 bases, leaving a spacing of 12 bases between them. Its CDR3 holds 15 amino acids, cysteine through phenylalanine. Solely the CDR3 DNA is kept, with 45 bases framed from the first base. Here is what the overall study found, with its caveats: Only a couple of mild cases were covered by the study, and larger cohorts that include severe cases with pre-infection samples were considered necessary. Contracting CD4+ clones were found mainly in CM and EM memory subsets, while CD8+ clones were enriched in EMRA. Clones contracting from day 15 to 85 had balanced CD4/CD8 phenotypes, while a second wave expanding from day 15 to 37 was biased towards CD4+. Some responding clones were detected in pre-infection memory, suggesting pre-existing cross-reactive memory T cells joined the SARS-CoV-2 response. SARS-CoV-2 specificity of the second-wave clones peaking on day 37 was not confirmed.

As for this clonotype: The clone's antigen remains unknown. No base quality values were provided; no much bigger clone lies one nucleotide off.

Ficoll-Paque density gradient centrifugation was used to isolate PBMCs. The clonotype originates from an adult woman who had mild COVID-19 (a few samples of this study predate the infection). The sample titles of this study are shuffled in the database, so cell type and time point are left out; the donor was told from shared clones. The receptor chain draws on TRBV6-5 and TRBJ2-1; TRBD2 is possibly the D segment (6 matching bases). Input material: PBMCs or a T cell subset sorted from them (not recorded which). For the CDR3, the sequence is CASSFSGVPYNEQFF. The bases are TGTGCCAGCAGTTTTTCGGGGGTCCCCTACAATGAGCAGTTCTTC.